The next 4 T cell receptor beta chains were all read from a single sample in a study of T cells in localized non-small cell lung cancer. Generated by immunoSEQ multiplex PCR, the TCRdb table keeps only in-frame clones and is missing some. The sample shows about 33,000 clones, roughly 90% of them seen only once. Material: peripheral blood, obtained before any cancer treatment. The receptors derive from a female donor aged 60 or older with stage I lung adenocarcinoma.

The rearrangement links TRBV19 to TRBJ2-3; weak D call: TRBD2 (6 bases). Germline loops: CDR1 LNHDA, CDR2 SQIVND (reference sequence). Deletions cut 1 base from V and 1 base from J, with 15 bases between. This CDR3 has 17 residues. Written as DNA, the CDR3 is TGTGCCAGTAGTATAGGAAGAATAACGGGGGGCACAGATACGCAGTATTTT. This encodes CASSIGRITGGTDTQYF.

J is TRBJ2-2 and V is TRBV11-2; TRBD2 aligns across 9 bases. The CDR3 totals 14 residues. CDR1 is SGHAT and CDR2 is FQNNGV in the germline V gene. The J segment lost 6 bases and the V segment lost 1 base, leaving 0 bases of the junction unmatched. CDR3 sequence: CASSLASGAGELFF. The CDR3 DNA follows: TGTGCCAGCAGCTTAGCTAGCGGGGCCGGGGAGCTGTTTTTT.

This chain joins TRBV6-4 and TRBJ2-3; tentatively, D is TRBD2 (5 bases). The germline gives CDR1 MRHNA, CDR2 SNTAGT. Deletions cut 2 bases from V and 2 bases from J, with 14 bases between. The CDR3 is 16 amino acids. The CDR3 nucleotides read TGTGCCAGCAGTGACCAGGCCATCGGGAACACAGATACGCAGTATTTT. Amino acids: CASSDQAIGNTDTQYF.

The CDR3 DNA reads TGTGCCAGCAGTGGGACAGCGGCTGAAAAACTGTTTTTT. Residues: CASSGTAAEKLFF. The chain recombines TRBV2 with TRBJ1-4; D is possibly TRBD1 (6 bases). CDR1 is SNHLY and CDR2 is FYNNEI in the germline V gene. The V and J ends lost 4 bases and 7 bases respectively, with 10 bases between them. CDR3 length: 13 amino acids.